Each of the 27 T cell receptor beta chains below was sequenced from the same sample in a study of cytomegalovirus exposure and HLA in healthy donors. The PCR used 60 Vbeta and 13 Jbeta primers. TCRdb keeps only in-frame clones here, not all; method: immunoSEQ multiplex PCR. This table holds about 190,000 clones, roughly 80% found once. Sequencing used PBMCs. Receptor source: a woman aged 30 to 39 in good health and CMV-seropositive.

The genes are TRBV7-2 and TRBJ2-7, with D maybe TRBD2 (6 bases). Trimming pared 1 base from V and 2 bases from J, leaving 9 bases between. CDR1 and CDR2 (germline): SGHTA, FQGNSA. The CDR3 contains 14 residues. This CDR3 reads CASSLVGGAYEQYF. The CDR3 DNA follows: TGTGCCAGCAGCTTAGTTGGCGGGGCCTACGAGCAGTACTTC.

The CDR3 DNA follows: TGTGCCAGCAGCTTAGGAGCGGGAGTGATCAATGAGCAGTTCTTC. Translation: CASSLGAGVINEQFF. The genes are TRBV7-9 and TRBJ2-1; TRBD2 agrees at 8 bases. V gave up 1 base and J gave up 6 bases; unmatched junction bases: 5. The CDR3 is 15 residues long. Germline V gives CDR1 SEHNR, CDR2 FQNEAQ (reference sequence).

J is TRBJ2-5 and V is TRBV7-2, with D uncertain. The end of the DNA aligns better with TRBJ2-7, so the J call may be wrong. This CDR3 region has 15 residues. Germline CDR1 reads SGHTA; CDR2 reads FQGNSA. CDR3 sequence (DNA): TGTGCCAGCAGCTTATCCGGAGTTGGCTCCTACGAGCAGTACTTC. It translates to CASSLSGVGSYEQYF.

V and J are TRBV10-3 and TRBJ2-7; the D gene is possibly TRBD1 (5 bases). The CDR3 runs to 12 residues. CDR1 and CDR2 (germline): ENHRY, SYGVKD. V lost 6 bases and J lost 4, with 10 bases in between. CDR3 residues: CAIRETEYEQYF. The DNA of the CDR3 is TGTGCCATCAGGGAGACAGAGTACGAGCAGTACTTC.

The chain carries TRBV5-1 and TRBJ2-1; D call uncertain. The CDR3 consists of 14 residues. Germline loops: CDR1 SGHRS, CDR2 YFSETQ. The V end lost 7 bases, the J end lost 7 bases, and 18 bases lay between the germline ends. Written as DNA, the CDR3 is TGCGCCAGCTCACGATCTGGATTCGGGAATGAGCAGTTCTTC. Amino acids: CASSRSGFGNEQFF.

The chain has TRBV5-1 and TRBJ2-5; 7 nucleotides agree with TRBD2. The J call could be wrong; TRBJ2-7 is a better fit for the DNA end. Germline CDR1 SGHRS, CDR2 YFSETQ. The CDR3 spans 14 residues. The CDR3 region is CASSLGGSSYEQYF. DNA for the CDR3: TGCGCCAGCAGCTTGGGCGGGAGCTCCTACGAGCAGTACTTC.

This chain connects TRBV11-2 to TRBJ2-5; 8 nucleotides align to TRBD2. The CDR3 length is 15 residues. The V segment lost 1 base and the J segment 5 bases; nucleotides outside the gene matches: 6. Germline V lookup: CDR1 SGHAT, CDR2 FQNNGV. CDR3 in DNA: TGTGCCAGCAGCTTAGTAAAGCGGGAGTGGGAGACCCAGTACTTC. Its translation is CASSLVKREWETQYF.

The chain links TRBV29-1 to TRBJ1-1; no firm D call. V was clipped by 6 bases and J by 1 base, with 9 bases between them. Germline CDR1 is SQVTM and CDR2 is ANQGSEA. This CDR3 is built from 12 residues. The DNA of the CDR3 is TGCAGCGTCCTATTACCGAACACTGAAGCTTTCTTT. The encoded protein is CSVLLPNTEAFF.

This clone has a single count. The chain has TRBV29-1 and TRBJ2-3; D perhaps matches TRBD1 (6 bases). The CDR3 spans 14 residues. Trimming cost V 2 bases and J 1 base, with 10 bases left between them. CDR1 SQVTM and CDR2 ANQGSEA come from the germline V gene. For the CDR3, the DNA is TGCAGCGTTGAATCAGGGGCCGGCACAGATACGCAGTATTTT. Residues: CSVESGAGTDTQYF.

The chain recombines TRBV28 with TRBJ2-4, with D tentatively TRBD2 (6 bases). CDR1 is MDHEN and CDR2 is SYDVKM in the germline V gene. The V end was cut by 4 bases, the J end by 7 bases, with 11 bases between. There are 13 residues in the CDR3. The CDR3 loop reads CASSWGVGNIQYF. The CDR3 bases are TGTGCCAGCAGTTGGGGGGTTGGCAACATTCAGTACTTC.

V usage is TRBV7-9 and J usage is TRBJ2-1, with a weak D call TRBD1 (5 bases). Germline V gene sequence: CDR1 SEHNR, CDR2 FQNEAQ (reference sequence). With 6 bases removed from V and 8 bases from J, the gap between germline ends came to 11 bases. The CDR3 length is 12 residues. CDR3 sequence reads: CASRPLGDEQFF. CDR3 bases: TGTGCCAGCAGACCTCTAGGGGATGAGCAGTTCTTC.

The rearrangement joins TRBV27 to TRBJ2-1; 13 bases line up with TRBD2. The junction had 3 bases not matched to a gene; V was cut back by 5 bases and J by 5 bases. Germline V gene data show CDR1 as MNHEY and CDR2 as SMNVEV (reference sequence). This CDR3 has 15 amino acids. The CDR3 DNA sequence: TGTGCCAGCAGTACGGGACTAGCGGGGAACAATGAGCAGTTCTTC. Its protein product is CASSTGLAGNNEQFF.

The CDR3 DNA reads TGTGCCAGCAGCTTCCAACCCCGCGGGGGCGCAGACGAGCAGTACTTC. Amino acid sequence: CASSFQPRGGADEQYF. The chain uses TRBV11-2 and TRBJ2-7; D perhaps matches TRBD2 (7 bases). The CDR3 has 16 amino acids. With 3 bases removed from V and 5 bases from J, the gap between germline ends came to 20 bases. CDR1 is SGHAT and CDR2 is FQNNGV in the germline V gene.

The rearrangement links TRBV28 to TRBJ2-2; 11 bases line up with TRBD2. V gave up 2 bases and J gave up 4 bases; unmatched junction bases: 6. CDR1 is MDHEN, CDR2 SYDVKM, per germline. This CDR3 is built from 17 residues. For the CDR3, the DNA is TGTGCCAGCAGTTTAGAACTAGCGGGAGTCAGCACCGGGGAGCTGTTTTTT. It codes for CASSLELAGVSTGELFF.

This chain connects TRBV19 to TRBJ1-5, with D unclear. Deletions cut 3 bases from V and 5 bases from J, with 8 bases between. The CDR3 is made up of 13 amino acids. CDR1 and CDR2 (germline): LNHDA, SQIVND (reference sequence). CDR3 region: CASSILSYQPQHF. CDR3 nucleotide sequence: TGTGCCAGTAGTATTTTGTCTTATCAGCCCCAGCATTTT.

This clone has only a few counts. The junction and the germline gene differ at one end; a read error may be behind it. The chain couples TRBV7-9 to TRBJ1-2; maybe TRBD1 (5 bases). Germline V gives CDR1 SEHNR, CDR2 FQNEAQ (reference sequence). The CDR3 length is 15 residues. The CDR3 nucleotides read TGTTCCAGCAGCTCCCCTGTGGGACTGGACTATGGCTACACCTTC. Encoded protein: CSSSSPVGLDYGYTF.

V is TRBV29-1 and J is TRBJ2-3; unclear D gene. V was cut by 2 bases and J by 0 bases, with 6 bases left in between. Germline V gives CDR1 SQVTM, CDR2 ANQGSEA. CDR3 length equals 13 residues. The CDR3 reads CSVETVSTDTQYF. The CDR3 DNA is TGCAGCGTTGAAACGGTCAGCACAGATACGCAGTATTTT.

The chain is built from TRBV10-2 and TRBJ1-1; weak D call: TRBD1 (5 bases). Trimming left V 8 bases short and J 4 bases short, with 20 bases between. Germline V gives CDR1 WSHSY, CDR2 SAAADI. The CDR3 is made up of 15 amino acids. CDR3 residues: CASRGFRGLSTEAFF. For the CDR3, the DNA is TGCGCCAGCCGCGGCTTTAGGGGTTTGAGCACTGAAGCTTTCTTT.

The gene calls are TRBV5-5 and TRBJ2-7; TRBD1 matches at 11 bases. The CDR3 sequence is 15 residues long. Per germline, CDR1 SGHKS and CDR2 YYEKEE (reference sequence). J lost 3 bases, V lost 0 bases, and 2 bases had no gene match. Here the CDR3 DNA reads TGTGCCAGCAGCTTGGCCGGGACAGGGGGCTACGAGCAGTACTTC. Translation: CASSLAGTGGYEQYF.

This sequence joins TRBV28 and TRBJ2-5; TRBD1 matches at 9 bases. The J call is in doubt because the DNA end fits TRBJ2-7 better. CDR3 length: 16 amino acids. Germline assignment: CDR1 MDHEN and CDR2 SYDVKM. CDR3 loop: CASSSPRDRAAYEQYF. CDR3 bases: TGTGCCAGCAGTTCCCCCCGGGACAGGGCTGCCTACGAGCAGTACTTC.

The chain joins TRBV19 to TRBJ2-3, with D maybe TRBD2 (6 bases). Germline values: CDR1 LNHDA, CDR2 SQIVND (reference sequence). V was pared by 6 bases and J by 2 bases, with 9 bases between. CDR3 size: 13 residues. In DNA form, the CDR3 reads TGTGCCAGTAGCCCGGGGGACACAGATACGCAGTATTTT. Translation gives CASSPGDTDTQYF.

This chain joins TRBV28 and TRBJ2-5, with D possibly matching TRBD1 (5 bases). The germline V gene has CDR1 MDHEN and CDR2 SYDVKM. V was clipped by 5 bases and J by 0 bases, with 10 bases between them. The CDR3 spans 14 residues. The CDR3, as DNA: TGTGCCAGCAGTCTCCGACAGAACCAAGAGACCCAGTACTTC. Protein sequence: CASSLRQNQETQYF.

The chain links TRBV5-4 to TRBJ2-5; 9 positions match TRBD1. The better agreement between TRBJ2-7 and the DNA end casts doubt on the J call. Germline V gene data show CDR1 as SGHNT and CDR2 as YYREEE (reference sequence). The CDR3 has 14 amino acids. Here the CDR3 DNA reads TGTGCCAGCAGCTTGGACAGGGGGCACGACGAGCAGTACTTC. This codes for CASSLDRGHDEQYF.

The chain uses TRBV19 and TRBJ2-7, with 7 nucleotides matching TRBD1. Germline V gene lookup returns CDR1 LNHDA and CDR2 SQIVND (reference sequence). The CDR3 has 13 residues. The V and J ends lost 5 bases and 5 bases, in that order; junction bases with no gene match: 6. The CDR3 DNA is TGTGCCAGTAGTTTCAGGGGGATGAACGAGCAGTACTTC. Translation gives CASSFRGMNEQYF.

In its sample, this clone was seen once. The genes are TRBV9 and TRBJ1-1; TRBD1 matches 8 bases. This CDR3 comprises 17 residues. Looked up from germline, CDR1 is SGDLS and CDR2 is YYNGEE. The V and J ends lost 5 bases and 0 bases, in that order; junction bases with no gene match: 12. The CDR3 nucleotides read TGTGCCAGCAGGCCAAGGAGGACAGGGACGATGAACACTGAAGCTTTCTTT. It codes for CASRPRRTGTMNTEAFF.

The gene calls are TRBV19 and TRBJ1-4; tentative D call: TRBD1 (5 bases). CDR1 LNHDA and CDR2 SQIVND come from the germline V gene (reference sequence). Between the trimmed V and J ends, which lost 5 bases and 0 bases, there was a span of 10 bases. This CDR3 comprises 15 residues. CDR3 amino acids: CASSSSGATNEKLFF. CDR3 sequence (DNA): TGTGCCAGTAGTTCGTCGGGGGCAACTAATGAAAAACTGTTTTTT. Full variable domain (outside the CDR3, taken from reference TRBV19 and TRBJ1-4): DGGITQSPKYLFRKEGQNVTLSCEQNLNHDAMYWYRQDPGQGLRLIYYSQIVNDFQKGDIAEGYSVSREKKESFPLTVTSAQKNPTAFYLCASSSSGATNEKLFFGSGTQLSVL.

The chain couples TRBV5-1 to TRBJ2-2; D not certain. V lost 4 bases and J 7 bases, leaving 5 bases between the germline ends. Germline CDR1 and CDR2: SGHRS and YFSETQ. This CDR3 contains 11 residues. CDR3 sequence: CASSASGELFF. CDR3 nucleotide sequence: TGCGCCAGCAGCGCTAGCGGGGAGCTGTTTTTT.